Below, one TCR beta chain is given with its context. The data are from a study of control samples from healthy donors and cancer patients. The method was immunoSEQ multiplex PCR; TCRdb's version includes in-frame clones alone and lacks a portion of them. The sample records 250,000 to 300,000 clones, roughly 80% being singletons. The CDR3 is 11 residues long. CDR1 SGHTA and CDR2 FQGNSA come from the germline V gene. The germline V and J ends were trimmed by 5 bases and 7 bases, with 7 bases remaining between them. The TCR originated in a woman between 55 and 75 years old with lung cancer. The sequencing input was PBMCs. The V call is TRBV7-2, the J call TRBJ2-3; D is perhaps TRBD1 or TRBD2 (5 bases each). The CDR3: CASSEGYTQYF. CDR3 nucleotide sequence: TGTGCCAGCAGCGAGGGGTATACGCAGTATTTT.